This entry lists 4 T cell receptor beta chains sequenced from one sample in a study of OX40 agonist ivuxolimab in advanced cancers. The library came from the immunoSEQ multiplex PCR assay. Drawn from immuneACCESS, this table holds only the in-frame rearrangements with V and J called that TCRdb kept. Clones are partly lost; checked studies trace under half to an unresolved V gene and leave the rest unexplained. This sample has over 100,000 clones in its table, and just over 90% of those were observed once. The ten largest clones represent more than 0.15% of the sample. Source: CD4+ or CD8+ T cells sorted from blood, taken in a trial of the OX40 agonist ivuxolimab. Receptor source: an adult with an advanced solid tumor such as melanoma, head and neck, liver or kidney cancer.

As to this clone: Other DNA sequences in this sample translate to the same CDR3. This chain uses TRBV6-5 with TRBJ2-3; D not certain. The CDR3 consists of 14 residues. CDR1 is MNHEY and CDR2 is SVGAGI in the germline V gene. Trimming left V 0 bases short and J 1 base short, with 5 bases between. CDR3 sequence: CASSYSSGTDTQYF. The CDR3 nucleotides are TGTGCCAGCAGTTACTCCAGCGGCACAGATACGCAGTATTTT.

The chain joins TRBV5-1 to TRBJ1-1; possible D gene TRBD1, 5 bases. The CDR3 is made up of 13 amino acids. Germline V gene lookup returns CDR1 SGHRS and CDR2 YFSETQ. The ends were cut back, 1 base at V and 6 bases at J, with 10 bases in the middle. The CDR3 region has the DNA TGCGCCAGCAGCTTGAGCCTGGGGGCTGAAGCTTTCTTT. Translation gives CASSLSLGAEAFF.

The genes are TRBV6-5 and TRBJ2-7; D might be TRBD2 (6 bases). Germline CDR1 and CDR2: MNHEY and SVGAGI. The V and J ends lost 4 bases and 0 bases respectively, with 10 bases between them. The CDR3 contains 14 residues. The CDR3 bases are TGTGCCAGCAGTTCCCCCGGGAGCTCCTACGAGCAGTACTTC. This codes for CASSSPGSSYEQYF.

The chain combines TRBV27 with TRBJ1-1; TRBD1 is a possible D gene (6 bases). The CDR3 spans 13 residues. Germline V gives CDR1 MNHEY, CDR2 SMNVEV (reference sequence). V lost 6 bases to trimming and J lost 1 base, with 9 bases between them. In nucleotides, the CDR3 is TGTGCCAGCAGGGGGACACCGAACACTGAAGCTTTCTTT. Protein sequence: CASRGTPNTEAFF.